This T cell receptor beta chain was observed in a study of blood T cell repertoires in COVID-19. Study overall: There were acute and convalescent COVID-19 samples, and they came from the United States, Italy and Spain. T cells, B-cell-depleted T cells, or PBMCs provided the cDNA or gDNA that served as material.

The CDR3 has 17 amino acids. J was trimmed by 5 bases and V by 4 bases; bases with no gene match: 16. CDR1 SGHRS and CDR2 YFSETQ come from the germline V gene. Authors' data handling: Estimation of nucleated cell counts relied on the amplification of reference gene primers. Some clones are missing from TCRdb's copy, which holds only in-frame ones; the method was immunoSEQ multiplex PCR. V and J calls and clone size are given by that table; D and trimming were obtained from the DNA. This table has 150,000 or so clones, approximately 80% appearing once. Sequences were obtained from peripheral blood. This clonotype was obtained from a human donor in a cohort sampled during active COVID-19. The V and J genes are TRBV5-1 and TRBJ2-5; 8 bases align to TRBD2. The CDR3 nucleotides are TGCGCCAGCAGCCCCTCTACGGGGCGGGGGGCCGGGGAGACCCAGTACTTC. Its translation is CASSPSTGRGAGETQYF.